Below, 27 T cell receptor beta chains from the same sample are listed, as sequenced in a study of blood T cells in healthy people across ages. PCR was performed a second time for about 7 to 11 cycles using a sample-barcoded 5' primer and a J-beta primer mix. MiXCR was run by TCRdb on the 5' RACE reads, yielding one entry per CDR3 protein. The sample carries around 670,000 distinct CDR3 sequences, approximately 30% recorded once. The specimen sequenced was blood. The receptors derive from a woman older than 75 in good health.

Comment on this clonotype: The junction departs from the called germline gene at one end, perhaps through a read error. The chain carries TRBV5-1 and TRBJ2-5; the match to TRBD2 covers 12 bases. The CDR3 is made up of 15 amino acids. Germline CDR1 SGHRS, CDR2 YFSETQ. DNA for the CDR3: TGCGTCAGCAGCGCCCGGACTAGCGGGGAGGAGACCCAGTACTTC. Translating gives CVSSARTSGEETQYF.

The chain carries TRBV2 and TRBJ2-4, with TRBD2 identical over 8 bases. Germline assignment: CDR1 SNHLY and CDR2 FYNNEI. The V gene end was trimmed by 5 bases and the J gene end by 6 bases; junction bases not matched to a gene: 9. The CDR3 is 15 residues long. In DNA form, the CDR3 reads TGTGCCAGCAGTTGGGATAGCGGGGTTTCAAACATTCAGTACTTC. Translated: CASSWDSGVSNIQYF.

The table lists this clonotype with many counts. The rearrangement joins TRBV20-1 to TRBJ2-5, with 9 bases identical to TRBD2. With V trimmed by 1 base and J by 5 bases, 8 bases remained unmatched. Per germline, CDR1 DFQATT and CDR2 SNEGSKA (reference sequence). The CDR3 loop spans 15 amino acids. The CDR3 loop reads CSARGAGGPRETQYF. The CDR3 DNA sequence: TGCAGTGCTAGAGGGGCGGGGGGGCCGAGGGAGACCCAGTACTTC.

This clonotype was counted a few times. The rearrangement joins TRBV7-2 to TRBJ2-7; TRBD1 agrees at 9 bases. CDR1 and CDR2 (germline): SGHTA, FQGNSA. The J segment lost 2 bases and the V segment lost 3 bases, leaving 11 bases of the junction unmatched. The CDR3 runs 17 residues. For the CDR3, the DNA is TGTGCCAGCAGCTTCCTAACAGACAGGGGGGGGACCTACGAGCAGTACTTC. Its protein product is CASSFLTDRGGTYEQYF.

The chain carries TRBV6-5 and TRBJ2-1; weak D call: TRBD1 (5 bases). From germline, CDR1 is MNHEY and CDR2 SVGAGI. The CDR3 length is 12 residues. V shed 6 bases and J shed 6 bases, with 9 bases lying between them. The CDR3 sequence: CASRPQGNEQFF. The DNA for the CDR3 is TGTGCCAGCAGACCCCAGGGCAATGAGCAGTTCTTC.

At least ten counts were recorded for this clonotype. This rearrangement joins TRBV20-1 to TRBJ2-3; unclear D gene. The ends were cut back, 1 base at V and 2 bases at J, with 7 bases in the middle. CDR3 length: 13 residues. Germline CDR1 is DFQATT and CDR2 is SNEGSKA (reference sequence). CDR3 protein: CSARGPITDTQYF. In DNA, the CDR3 is TGCAGTGCTAGAGGTCCGATCACAGATACGCAGTATTTT.

There are many counts of this clonotype. This chain uses TRBV5-1 with TRBJ2-6; perhaps TRBD2 as D (6 bases). V was trimmed by 3 bases and J by 4 bases, leaving 17 bases between them. The CDR3 runs 17 residues. Germline V gives CDR1 SGHRS, CDR2 YFSETQ. The DNA for the CDR3 is TGCGCCAGCAGCTCCGGGACGGCGAGCGGGGGGGCCAACGTCCTGACTTTC. It codes for CASSSGTASGGANVLTF.

This clonotype showed up just a few times. This rearrangement joins TRBV20-1 to TRBJ1-5, with a weak D call TRBD1 (6 bases). Looked up from germline, CDR1 is DFQATT and CDR2 is SNEGSKA (reference sequence). The CDR3 sequence is 14 residues long. Trimming stripped 6 bases from V and 5 bases from J, with 17 bases between. The CDR3 DNA reads TGCAGTGCCAATCCACAGGGCGGCGATCAGCCCCAGCATTTT. It translates to CSANPQGGDQPQHF.

This clonotype was picked up many times. The rearrangement joins TRBV20-1 to TRBJ1-2; TRBD1 matches 10 bases. The CDR3 loop spans 13 amino acids. V shed 6 bases, J shed 4 bases, and the junction held 5 bases outside the gene matches. Germline values: CDR1 DFQATT, CDR2 SNEGSKA (reference sequence). The DNA of the CDR3 is TGCAGTGCAGGGACAGGGGAGGCCTATGGCTACACCTTC. It specifies CSAGTGEAYGYTF.

This clonotype occurred many times. The rearrangement links TRBV11-2 to TRBJ2-3; D possibly corresponds to TRBD2 (7 bases). Germline lookup yields CDR1 SGHAT and CDR2 FQNNGV. The CDR3 is 16 residues long. Trimming shortened V by 1 base and J by 2 bases, and 13 bases separated the two germline ends. The CDR3 spells CASSLVRGGLTDTQYF. CDR3 DNA sequence: TGTGCCAGCAGCTTAGTCCGCGGGGGCCTCACAGATACGCAGTATTTT.

This clonotype was counted only a few times. A much larger clone lies a single base off, so this may be a read error. The genes are TRBV7-3 and TRBJ2-5; maybe TRBD2 (5 bases). The CDR3 runs 13 residues. The germline V and J ends were trimmed by 4 bases and 11 bases, with 17 bases remaining between them. The germline V gene has CDR1 SGHTA and CDR2 FQGTGA. The CDR3 nucleotides are TGTGCCAGCAGCTCGACGGGGTTTAATGAGCAGTACTTC. Translating gives CASSSTGFNEQYF.

This clonotype was seen repeatedly, ten times or more. The V call is TRBV11-2, the J call TRBJ2-7; D possibly matches TRBD1 or TRBD2 (6 bases each). V lost 5 bases, J lost 4 bases, and 12 bases lay in between. CDR3 length equals 13 residues. Germline loops: CDR1 SGHAT, CDR2 FQNNGV. This chain's CDR3 is CASSRGPRYEQYF. The DNA of the CDR3 is TGTGCCAGCAGCCGGGGGCCTAGGTACGAGCAGTACTTC.

This clonotype was seen ten or more times. The chain uses TRBV20-1 and TRBJ2-7; tentatively, D is TRBD2 (7 bases). There are 13 residues in the CDR3. Trimming took off 3 bases at V and 6 bases at J, with 15 bases between the two ends. Germline V gene sequence: CDR1 DFQATT, CDR2 SNEGSKA (reference sequence). CDR3 region: CSASGWGGGEQYF. In nucleotides, the CDR3 is TGCAGTGCTAGCGGATGGGGGGGCGGCGAGCAGTACTTC.

This clonotype was observed many times. The rearrangement links TRBV19 to TRBJ2-7; D is possibly TRBD1 or TRBD2 (5 bases each). Trimming took 5 bases from V and 2 from J, leaving 13 bases between them. Per the germline V gene, CDR1 is LNHDA and CDR2 is SQIVND (reference sequence). The CDR3 sequence is 14 residues long. CDR3 protein: CASSDSGAAYEQYF. The CDR3 DNA reads as TGTGCCAGTAGTGACAGCGGAGCTGCCTACGAGCAGTACTTC.

Worth noting for this clonotype: The junction departs from germline at one end; a sequencing error may be responsible. The chain uses TRBV30 and TRBJ2-5; the D is unclear. This CDR3 has 12 residues. Germline CDR1 reads GTSNPN; CDR2 reads SVGIG (reference sequence). The DNA of the CDR3 is TGTGCCTGGAATTCTGACCAAGAGACCCAGTACTTT. The encoded protein is CAWNSDQETQYF.

V is TRBV11-2 and J is TRBJ2-7; maybe TRBD1 (5 bases). Deletions cut 6 bases from V and 5 bases from J, with 11 bases between. Germline values: CDR1 SGHAT, CDR2 FQNNGV. This CDR3 is built from 12 residues. The DNA of the CDR3 is TGTGCCAGCAGACGCGACAGCCACGAGCAGTACTTC. This codes for CASRRDSHEQYF.

Comment on this clonotype: A much more abundant neighbour one base away suggests this may be a read error. V usage is TRBV6-6 and J usage is TRBJ2-4, with D perhaps TRBD1 (5 bases). Germline lookup yields CDR1 MNHNY and CDR2 SVGAGI (reference sequence). The V end was cut by 7 bases, the J end by 0 bases, with 13 bases between. There are 15 residues in the CDR3. DNA for the CDR3: TGTGCCAGCACTCAGGGTGCAGGAGCCAAAAACATTCAGTACTTC. The encoded protein is CASTQGAGAKNIQYF.

Of note for this clonotype: One end of the junction varies from germline; a read error may be responsible. The chain has TRBV7-3 and TRBJ1-2; the D gene is possibly TRBD1 (5 bases). Germline CDR1 and CDR2: SGHTA and FQGTGA. CDR3 size: 14 residues. CDR3 in amino acids: CAGSLTGAGSGYTF. DNA of the CDR3: TGTGCCGGCAGCTTAACCGGGGCTGGTAGTGGCTACACCTTC.

Many counts were recorded for this clonotype. The CDR3 coding sequence is TGTGCCAGCAGCCAAGGGCTAGCGGTAACCTACGAGCAGTACTTC. Amino acids: CASSQGLAVTYEQYF. The chain has TRBV3-1 and TRBJ2-7; the match to TRBD2 covers 7 bases. Germline V CDR1 and CDR2: LGHDT, YNNKEL (reference sequence). The CDR3 consists of 15 residues. V lost 1 base to trimming and J lost 2 bases; unmatched junction nucleotides: 5.

This clonotype was counted ten times or more. J is TRBJ1-2 and V is TRBV29-1, with a possible D match to TRBD1 (5 bases). This CDR3 comprises 16 residues. Germline CDR1 and CDR2: SQVTM and ANQGSEA. V shed 4 bases and J shed 9 bases, with 27 bases lying between them. The CDR3 coding sequence is TGCAGCGTTGTCCCTCCCAACATGGGGCCACTCGACCGCTACACCTTC. Translated: CSVVPPNMGPLDRYTF.

The chain employs TRBV7-9 and TRBJ2-7; 7 bases are shared with TRBD1. There are 15 residues in the CDR3. CDR1 and CDR2 from the germline V gene are SEHNR and FQNEAQ (reference sequence). V gave up 5 bases and J gave up 2 bases; unmatched junction bases: 9. CDR3 sequence: CASSGMTGTTYEQYF. CDR3 nucleotide sequence: TGTGCCAGCAGCGGCATGACAGGGACCACCTACGAGCAGTACTTC.

As regards this clonotype: The DNA is omitted, as the CDR3 cannot be located on it reliably, and the CDR3 follows TCRdb's listing. This chain connects TRBV7-8 to TRBJ2-3; TRBD1 is the table's D call, not checked against the DNA. The CDR3 has 23 amino acids, counting both end residues. Germline assignment: CDR1 SGHVS and CDR2 FQNEAQ. CDR3 loop: CASSLRGQSCEQYFGPGTDTQYF.

The V and J genes are TRBV20-1 and TRBJ2-4; the match to TRBD2 covers 13 bases. The J call may be in error: the DNA end matches TRBJ2-7 better. CDR3 size: 14 residues. CDR1 DFQATT and CDR2 SNEGSKA come from the germline V gene (reference sequence). CDR3 loop: CSAQTSGGYYEQYF. The CDR3 DNA follows: TGCAGTGCCCAGACTAGCGGGGGGTACTACGAGCAGTACTTC.

On this clonotype itself: This clone may be a read error of a much larger clone one base away. V is TRBV5-5 and J is TRBJ2-3, with TRBD2 matching 9 bases. The junction had 3 bases not matched to a gene; V was cut back by 0 bases and J by 4 bases. This CDR3 is 15 amino acids long. Germline loops: CDR1 SGHKS, CDR2 YYEKEE (reference sequence). The CDR3 DNA follows: TGTGCCAGCAGCTTGGCTAGCGGGGTCGCAGATACGCAGTATTTT. Translation: CASSLASGVADTQYF.

This clonotype was seen at least ten times. V and J are TRBV5-1 and TRBJ1-2, with D perhaps TRBD1 (6 bases). This CDR3 contains 13 residues. V lost 5 bases to trimming and J lost 6 bases, with 14 bases between them. Germline CDR1 is SGHRS and CDR2 is YFSETQ. The CDR3 DNA is TGCGCCAGCAGTCCTAACTCAGGGGATGGCTACACCTTC. Translating gives CASSPNSGDGYTF.

There are a few counts of this clonotype. The chain recombines TRBV12-3 or TRBV12-4 with TRBJ1-6; D is uncertain. Trimming took 3 bases from V and 10 from J, leaving 13 bases between them. The CDR3 consists of 14 residues. The DNA of the CDR3 is TGTGCCAGCAGTTTGGTTGGGAAAGAGTCACCCCTCCACTTT. Translation: CASSLVGKESPLHF.

With respect to this clonotype: This could be a read error, since a much larger clone is one nucleotide away. V is TRBV2 and J is TRBJ2-4, with D possibly TRBD1 on 6 matching bases. This CDR3 has 17 residues. Germline-derived CDR1 and CDR2 are SNHLY and FYNNEI. The DNA of the CDR3 is TGTGCCAGCAGAGTTTCGGGGTCAGGGGAGAAGGAAAACATTCGGTACTTC. Translated: CASRVSGSGEKENIRYF.